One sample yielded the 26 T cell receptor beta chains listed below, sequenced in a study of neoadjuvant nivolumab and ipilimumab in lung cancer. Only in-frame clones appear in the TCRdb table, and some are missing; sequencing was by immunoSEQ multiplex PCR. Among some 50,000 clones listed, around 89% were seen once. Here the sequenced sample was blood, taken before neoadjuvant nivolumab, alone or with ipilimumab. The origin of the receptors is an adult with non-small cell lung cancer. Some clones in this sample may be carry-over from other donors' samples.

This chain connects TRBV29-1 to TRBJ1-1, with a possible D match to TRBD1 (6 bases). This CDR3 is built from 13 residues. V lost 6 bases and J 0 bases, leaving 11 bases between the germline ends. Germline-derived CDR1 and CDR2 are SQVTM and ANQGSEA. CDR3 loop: CSVAGTLNTEAFF. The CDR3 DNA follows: TGCAGCGTGGCCGGGACATTGAACACTGAAGCTTTCTTT.

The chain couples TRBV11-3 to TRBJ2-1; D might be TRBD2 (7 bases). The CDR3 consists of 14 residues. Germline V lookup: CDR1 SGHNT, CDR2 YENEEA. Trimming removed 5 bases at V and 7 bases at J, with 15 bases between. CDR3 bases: TGTGCCAGCAGCCCTTATCGGGGGGCTAATGAGCAGTTCTTC. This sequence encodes CASSPYRGANEQFF.

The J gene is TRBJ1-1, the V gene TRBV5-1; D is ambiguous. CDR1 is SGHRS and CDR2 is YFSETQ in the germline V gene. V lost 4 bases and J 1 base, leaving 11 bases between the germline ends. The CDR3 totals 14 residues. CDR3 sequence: CASSTKPPNTEAFF. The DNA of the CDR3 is TGCGCCAGCAGCACAAAACCCCCGAACACTGAAGCTTTCTTT.

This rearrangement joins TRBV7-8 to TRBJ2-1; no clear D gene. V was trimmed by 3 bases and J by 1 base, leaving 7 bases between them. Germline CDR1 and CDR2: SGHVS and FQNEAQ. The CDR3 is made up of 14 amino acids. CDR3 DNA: TGTGCCAGCAGCTTGGGTCTTTCCTACAATGAGCAGTTCTTC. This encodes CASSLGLSYNEQFF.

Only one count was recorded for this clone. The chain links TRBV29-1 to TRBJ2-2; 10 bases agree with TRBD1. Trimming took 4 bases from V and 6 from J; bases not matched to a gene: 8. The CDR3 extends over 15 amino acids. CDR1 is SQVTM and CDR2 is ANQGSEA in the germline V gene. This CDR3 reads CSVVVWTGGSGELFF. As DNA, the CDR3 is TGCAGCGTTGTGGTTTGGACAGGGGGATCCGGGGAGCTGTTTTTT.

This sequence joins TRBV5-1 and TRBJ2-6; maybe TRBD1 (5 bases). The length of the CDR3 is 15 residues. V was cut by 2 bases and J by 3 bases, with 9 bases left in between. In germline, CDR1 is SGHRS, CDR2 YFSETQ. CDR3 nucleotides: TGCGCCAGCAGCTTTTTAAGGGGTGGGGCCAACGTCCTGACTTTC. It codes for CASSFLRGGANVLTF. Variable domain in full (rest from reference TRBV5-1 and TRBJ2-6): KAGVTQTPRYLIKTRGQQVTLSCSPISGHRSVSWYQQTPGQGLQFLFEYFSETQRNKGNFPGRFSGRQFSNSRSEMNVSTLELGDSALYLCASSFLRGGANVLTFGAGSRLTVL.

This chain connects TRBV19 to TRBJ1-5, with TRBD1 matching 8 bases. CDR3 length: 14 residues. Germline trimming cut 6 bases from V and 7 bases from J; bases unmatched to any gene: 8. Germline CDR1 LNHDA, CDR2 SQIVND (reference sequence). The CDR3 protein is CASRTGAGWQPQHF. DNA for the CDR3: TGTGCCAGTAGGACAGGGGCGGGGTGGCAGCCCCAGCATTTT.

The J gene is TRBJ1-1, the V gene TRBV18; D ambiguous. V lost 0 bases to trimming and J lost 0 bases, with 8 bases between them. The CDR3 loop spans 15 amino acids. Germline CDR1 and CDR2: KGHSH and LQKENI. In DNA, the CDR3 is TGTGCCAGCTCACCACCGGGCCGGATGAACACTGAAGCTTTCTTT. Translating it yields CASSPPGRMNTEAFF.

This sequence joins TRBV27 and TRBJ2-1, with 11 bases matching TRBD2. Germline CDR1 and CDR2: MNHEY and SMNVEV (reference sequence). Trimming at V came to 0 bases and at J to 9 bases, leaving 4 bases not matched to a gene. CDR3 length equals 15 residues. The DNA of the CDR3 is TGTGCCAGCAGTTTATCAACTAGCGGGAGCTCTGAGCAGTTCTTC. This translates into CASSLSTSGSSEQFF.

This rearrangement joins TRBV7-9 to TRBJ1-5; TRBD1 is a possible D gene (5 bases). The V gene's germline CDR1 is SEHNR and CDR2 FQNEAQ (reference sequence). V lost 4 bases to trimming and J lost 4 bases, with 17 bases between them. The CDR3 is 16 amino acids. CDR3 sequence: CASSSAGVGMNQPQHF. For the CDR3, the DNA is TGTGCCAGCAGCTCGGCGGGGGTAGGGATGAATCAGCCCCAGCATTTT.

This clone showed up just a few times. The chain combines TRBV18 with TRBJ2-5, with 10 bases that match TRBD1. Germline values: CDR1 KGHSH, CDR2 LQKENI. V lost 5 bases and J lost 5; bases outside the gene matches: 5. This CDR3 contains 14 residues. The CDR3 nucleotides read TGTGCCAGCTCATCGACAGGGGGCGTGGAGACCCAGTACTTC. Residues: CASSSTGGVETQYF.

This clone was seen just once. CDR3 nucleotides: TGCGCCAGCACAACTCAGGGGGCAGGTGGGAATGAGCAGTTCTTC. Translation gives CASTTQGAGGNEQFF. The J gene is TRBJ2-1, the V gene TRBV5-1; 8 positions agree with TRBD1. The CDR3 is 15 residues long. CDR1 is SGHRS and CDR2 is YFSETQ in the germline V gene. Trimming at V came to 6 bases and at J to 7 bases, leaving 12 bases not matched to a gene.

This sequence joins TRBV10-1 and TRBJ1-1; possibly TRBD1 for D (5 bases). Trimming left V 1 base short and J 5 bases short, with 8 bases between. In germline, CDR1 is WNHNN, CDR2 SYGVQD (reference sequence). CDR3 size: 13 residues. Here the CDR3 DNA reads TGCGCCAGCAGTGAGTATGAGGGGACTGAAGCTTTCTTT. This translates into CASSEYEGTEAFF.

Here the CDR3 reads CASSSGTSRYEQYF. The CDR3 nucleotides are TGTGCCAGCAGCTCCGGGACTAGCAGATACGAGCAGTACTTC. V is TRBV6-5 and J is TRBJ2-7; 9 bases map to TRBD2. Unmatched junction bases numbered 7, after V lost 6 bases and J lost 4 bases. This CDR3 comprises 14 residues. Germline CDR1 and CDR2: MNHEY and SVGAGI.

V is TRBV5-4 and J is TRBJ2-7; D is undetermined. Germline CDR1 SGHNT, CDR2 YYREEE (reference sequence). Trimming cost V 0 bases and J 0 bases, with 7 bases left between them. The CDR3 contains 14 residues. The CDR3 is CASSLASLSYEQYF. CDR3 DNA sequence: TGTGCCAGCAGCTTGGCTAGTCTCTCCTACGAGCAGTACTTC.

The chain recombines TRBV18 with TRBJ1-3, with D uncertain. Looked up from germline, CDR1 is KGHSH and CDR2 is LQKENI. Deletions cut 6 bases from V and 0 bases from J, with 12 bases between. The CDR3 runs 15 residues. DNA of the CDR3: TGTGCCAGCTCCACCGGCTTAAGCTCTGGAAACACCATATATTTT. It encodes CASSTGLSSGNTIYF. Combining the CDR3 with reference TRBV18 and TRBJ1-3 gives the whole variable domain NAGVMQNPRHLVRRRGQEARLRCSPMKGHSHVYWYRQLPEEGLKFMVYLQKENIIDESGMPKERFSAEFPKEGPSILRIQQVVRGDSAAYFCASSTGLSSGNTIYFGEGSWLTVV.

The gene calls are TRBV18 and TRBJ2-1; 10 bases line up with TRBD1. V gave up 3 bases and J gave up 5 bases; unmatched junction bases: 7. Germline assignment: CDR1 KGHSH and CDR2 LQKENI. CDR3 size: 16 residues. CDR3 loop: CASSPPTGGINNEQFF. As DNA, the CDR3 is TGTGCCAGCTCACCTCCGACAGGGGGCATCAACAATGAGCAGTTCTTC. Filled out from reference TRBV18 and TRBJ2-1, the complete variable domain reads NAGVMQNPRHLVRRRGQEARLRCSPMKGHSHVYWYRQLPEEGLKFMVYLQKENIIDESGMPKERFSAEFPKEGPSILRIQQVVRGDSAAYFCASSPPTGGINNEQFFGPGTRLTVL.

The CDR3 spells CASSTTGGIYEQFF. The CDR3 DNA sequence: TGTGCCAGCAGCACAACGGGGGGGATTTATGAGCAGTTCTTC. V and J are TRBV5-4 and TRBJ2-1; TRBD2 matches at 8 bases. With V trimmed by 4 bases and J by 8 bases, 8 bases remained unmatched. The CDR3 covers 14 residues. The germline V gene has CDR1 SGHNT and CDR2 YYREEE (reference sequence).

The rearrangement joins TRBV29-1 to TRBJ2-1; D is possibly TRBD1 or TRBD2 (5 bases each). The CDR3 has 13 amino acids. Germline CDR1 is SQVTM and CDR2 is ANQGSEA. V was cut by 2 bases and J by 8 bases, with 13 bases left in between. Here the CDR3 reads CSVESQGDYEQFF. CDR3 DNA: TGCAGCGTTGAATCGCAGGGAGACTATGAGCAGTTCTTC.

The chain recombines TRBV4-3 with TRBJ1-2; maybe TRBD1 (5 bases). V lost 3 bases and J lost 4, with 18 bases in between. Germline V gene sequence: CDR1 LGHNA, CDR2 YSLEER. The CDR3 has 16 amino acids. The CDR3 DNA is TGCGCCAGCAGCCAGGAGGAGGGCAGGGCCTCCTATGGCTACACCTTC. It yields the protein CASSQEEGRASYGYTF.

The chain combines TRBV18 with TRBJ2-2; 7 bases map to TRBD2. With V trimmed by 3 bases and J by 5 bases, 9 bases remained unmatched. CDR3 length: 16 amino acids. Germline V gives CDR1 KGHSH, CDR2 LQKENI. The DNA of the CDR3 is TGTGCCAGCTCACCCTTAGTGGCGGGAGAAACCGGGGAGCTGTTTTTT. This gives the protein CASSPLVAGETGELFF.

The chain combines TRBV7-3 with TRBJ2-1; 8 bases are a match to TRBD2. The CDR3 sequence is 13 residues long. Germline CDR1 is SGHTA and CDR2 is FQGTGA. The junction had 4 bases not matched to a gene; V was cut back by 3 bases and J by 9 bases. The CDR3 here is CASSFGLAGEQFF. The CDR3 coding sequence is TGTGCCAGCAGCTTCGGGCTAGCGGGTGAGCAGTTCTTC.

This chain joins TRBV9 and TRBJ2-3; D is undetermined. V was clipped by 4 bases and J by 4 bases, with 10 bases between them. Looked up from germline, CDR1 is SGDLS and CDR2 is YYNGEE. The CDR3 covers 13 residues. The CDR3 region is CASSPRMADTQYF. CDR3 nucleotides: TGTGCCAGCAGCCCCCGAATGGCAGATACGCAGTATTTT.

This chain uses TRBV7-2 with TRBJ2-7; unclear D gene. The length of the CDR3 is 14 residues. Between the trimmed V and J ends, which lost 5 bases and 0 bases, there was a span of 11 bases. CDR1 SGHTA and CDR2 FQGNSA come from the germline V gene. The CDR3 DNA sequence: TGTGCCAGCAGCATGACCCTTAGCTCCTACGAGCAGTACTTC. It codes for CASSMTLSSYEQYF. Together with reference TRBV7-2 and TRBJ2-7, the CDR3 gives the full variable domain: GAGVSQSPSNKVTEKGKDVELRCDPISGHTALYWYRQSLGQGLEFLIYFQGNSAPDKSGLPSDRFSAERTGGSVSTLTIQRTQQEDSAVYLCASSMTLSSYEQYFGPGTRLTVT.

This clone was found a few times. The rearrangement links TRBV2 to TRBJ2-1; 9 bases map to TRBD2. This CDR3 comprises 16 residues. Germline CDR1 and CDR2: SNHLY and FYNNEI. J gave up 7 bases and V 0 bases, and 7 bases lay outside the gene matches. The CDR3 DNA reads TGTGCCAGCAGTGAAGCGCGGGGGGGCGATCAAAATGAGCAGTTCTTC. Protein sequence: CASSEARGGDQNEQFF.

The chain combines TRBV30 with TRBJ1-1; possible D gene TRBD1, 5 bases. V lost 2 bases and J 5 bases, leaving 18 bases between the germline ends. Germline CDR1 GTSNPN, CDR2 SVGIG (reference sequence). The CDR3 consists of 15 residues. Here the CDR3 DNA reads TGTGCCTGGAGTTCGGGCTCCCGAGGGACTACTGAAGCTTTCTTT. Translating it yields CAWSSGSRGTTEAFF. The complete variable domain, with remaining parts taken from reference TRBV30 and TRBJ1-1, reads SQTIHQWPATLVQPVGSPLSLECTVEGTSNPNLYWYRQAAGRGLQLLFYSVGIGQISSEVPQNLSASRPQDRQFILSSKKLLLSDSGFYLCAWSSGSRGTTEAFFGQGTRLTVV.